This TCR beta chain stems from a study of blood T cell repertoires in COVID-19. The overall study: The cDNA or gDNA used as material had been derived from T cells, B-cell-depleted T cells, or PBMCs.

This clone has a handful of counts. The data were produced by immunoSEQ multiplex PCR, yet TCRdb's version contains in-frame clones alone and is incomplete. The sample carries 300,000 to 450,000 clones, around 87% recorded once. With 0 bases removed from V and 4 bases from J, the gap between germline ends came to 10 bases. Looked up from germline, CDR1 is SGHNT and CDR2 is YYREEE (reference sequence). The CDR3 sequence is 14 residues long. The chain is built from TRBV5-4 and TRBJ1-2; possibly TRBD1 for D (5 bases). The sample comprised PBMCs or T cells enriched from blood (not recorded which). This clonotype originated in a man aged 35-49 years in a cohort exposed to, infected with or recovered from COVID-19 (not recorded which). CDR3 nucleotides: TGTGCCAGCAGCTTGGGCGACAGACCCTATGGCTACACCTTC. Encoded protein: CASSLGDRPYGYTF.